The 20 T cell receptor beta chains below were found in one sample sequenced in a study of blood T cell repertoires in COVID-19. Profiling relied on immunoSEQ multiplex PCR, and the TCRdb table lists in-frame clones only, not all of them. The repertoire holds roughly 60,000 clones, with 84% as singletons. The specimen was peripheral blood. These receptors all stem from an older man with COVID-19, enrolled during active disease.

J is TRBJ2-1 and V is TRBV12-5, with 9 bases identical to TRBD1. The CDR3 is 17 amino acids. V lost 2 bases and J lost 6; bases outside the gene matches: 11. CDR1 is LGHNT and CDR2 is FRNRAP in the germline V gene. CDR3 bases: TGTGCTAGTGGTTTGACGTCCGGGACAGGGATAATCAATGAGCAGTTCTTC. Its protein product is CASGLTSGTGIINEQFF.

This clone was seen a handful of times. This chain connects TRBV29-1 to TRBJ1-1; 7 nucleotides align to TRBD1. Germline V lookup: CDR1 SQVTM, CDR2 ANQGSEA. The trim removed 7 bases at V and 1 base at J, leaving 3 bases unmatched. The CDR3 is 12 residues long. The CDR3 region is CSGQGGNTEAFF. CDR3 sequence (DNA): TGCAGCGGACAGGGCGGGAACACTGAAGCTTTCTTT.

This clone was detected only a few times. The rearrangement links TRBV4-1 to TRBJ1-2, with D perhaps matching TRBD1 (5 bases). Germline V gene sequence: CDR1 MGHRA, CDR2 YSYEKL. There are 15 residues in the CDR3. The V gene lost 0 bases and the J gene lost 8 bases, with 16 bases spanning the gap. The CDR3 bases are TGCGCCAGCAGCCAAGAAGGAGGCGGGACGGGGGGCTACACCTTC. This translates into CASSQEGGGTGGYTF.

The chain combines TRBV5-4 with TRBJ1-1; D is uncertain. Looked up from germline, CDR1 is SGHNT and CDR2 is YYREEE (reference sequence). The germline V and J ends were trimmed by 0 bases and 1 base, with 4 bases remaining between them. CDR3 length: 13 amino acids. Here the CDR3 reads CASSLARNTEAFF. The CDR3 coding sequence is TGTGCCAGCAGCTTGGCCAGGAACACTGAAGCTTTCTTT. Drawing the rest from reference TRBV5-4 and TRBJ1-1, the complete variable domain is ETGVTQSPTHLIKTRGQQVTLRCSSQSGHNTVSWYQQALGQGPQFIFQYYREEENGRGNFPPRFSGLQFPNYSSELNVNALELDDSALYLCASSLARNTEAFFGQGTRLTVV.

This rearrangement joins TRBV7-9 to TRBJ1-4; 9 bases are shared with TRBD1. V lost 5 bases and J lost 7; bases outside the gene matches: 8. Germline V lookup: CDR1 SEHNR, CDR2 FQNEAQ (reference sequence). This CDR3 region has 15 residues. CDR3 region: CASSTRTGVAEKLFF. For the CDR3, the DNA is TGTGCCAGCAGCACCCGGACAGGGGTTGCTGAAAAACTGTTTTTT.

The chain couples TRBV27 to TRBJ1-6; D ambiguous. V lost 8 bases to trimming and J lost 19 bases, with 18 bases between them. Germline V gene data show CDR1 as MNHEY and CDR2 as SMNVEV (reference sequence). This CDR3 is 11 amino acids long. The CDR3: CASGPRVGSHF. For the CDR3, the DNA is TGTGCCAGCGGGCCCCGTGTGGGGAGTCACTTT.

The chain is built from TRBV19 and TRBJ2-1, with 12 bases aligning to TRBD2. After removal of 3 bases from V and 9 bases from J, the junction contained 21 bases not matched to a gene. This CDR3 has 20 residues. The germline V gene has CDR1 LNHDA and CDR2 SQIVND (reference sequence). CDR3 nucleotides: TGTGCCAGTAGTATCGGCGCTAGCGGGAGGGCCGGTGGATCGCGGAGTGAGCAGTTCTTC. Encoded protein: CASSIGASGRAGGSRSEQFF.

The chain is built from TRBV6-6 and TRBJ1-6, with 9 bases matching TRBD1. Germline trimming cut 4 bases from V and 8 bases from J; bases unmatched to any gene: 3. This CDR3 contains 14 residues. Germline CDR1 is MNHNY and CDR2 is SVGAGI (reference sequence). The chain's CDR3 is CASSFRDRDSPLHF. In nucleotides, the CDR3 is TGTGCCAGCAGTTTCCGGGACAGGGATTCACCCCTCCACTTT.

This sequence joins TRBV5-1 and TRBJ1-3, with no clear D. There are 14 residues in the CDR3. CDR1 is SGHRS and CDR2 is YFSETQ in the germline V gene. Trimming shortened V by 4 bases and J by 2 bases, and 10 bases separated the two germline ends. The CDR3 region has the DNA TGCGCCAGCAGCGTGGGAGGTCCTGGAAACACCATATATTTT. Protein: CASSVGGPGNTIYF.

This clone was observed once. The chain combines TRBV5-5 with TRBJ2-1; D might be TRBD1 (6 bases). The CDR3 runs to 14 residues. V was shortened by 0 bases and J by 8 bases, with 12 bases between the two germline ends. Germline CDR1 reads SGHKS; CDR2 reads YYEKEE (reference sequence). CDR3 region: CASSLGQGSDEQFF. CDR3 DNA sequence: TGTGCCAGCAGCTTGGGCCAGGGGAGCGATGAGCAGTTCTTC.

This clone was detected only a few times. The chain employs TRBV4-2 and TRBJ1-2, with a possible D match to TRBD1 (5 bases). Germline loops: CDR1 LGHNA, CDR2 YNFKEQ. Trimming stripped 2 bases from V and 2 bases from J, with 15 bases between. The CDR3 runs 16 residues. The CDR3 DNA sequence: TGTGCCAGCAGCCAAAGCCCGTCGGGGGTGAACTATGGCTACACCTTC. This codes for CASSQSPSGVNYGYTF.

The gene calls are TRBV11-2 and TRBJ1-1, with D unclear. Between the trimmed V and J ends, which lost 0 bases and 4 bases, there was a span of 6 bases. The CDR3 extends over 13 amino acids. The germline V gene has CDR1 SGHAT and CDR2 FQNNGV. CDR3 residues: CASSLDRFTEAFF. The CDR3 coding sequence is TGTGCCAGCAGCTTAGATCGTTTCACTGAAGCTTTCTTT.

V gene TRBV18 combines with J gene TRBJ1-1; no reliable D call. V lost 3 bases and J lost 8, with 19 bases in between. The germline V gene has CDR1 KGHSH and CDR2 LQKENI. The CDR3 runs to 15 residues. In nucleotides, the CDR3 is TGTGCCAGCTCACCCGCCTTGGGAGGGCTGCTAGAAGCTTTCTTT. Translated: CASSPALGGLLEAFF.

The V gene is TRBV19, the J gene TRBJ2-3, with a possible D match to TRBD1 (5 bases). This CDR3 contains 15 residues. Germline V lookup: CDR1 LNHDA, CDR2 SQIVND (reference sequence). The germline V and J ends were trimmed by 7 bases and 3 bases, with 17 bases remaining between them. CDR3 nucleotide sequence: TGTGCCAGTACCGGGCGTGGACACCGAACAGATACGCAGTATTTT. It specifies CASTGRGHRTDTQYF. The full variable domain, completed using reference TRBV19 and TRBJ2-3, is DGGITQSPKYLFRKEGQNVTLSCEQNLNHDAMYWYRQDPGQGLRLIYYSQIVNDFQKGDIAEGYSVSREKKESFPLTVTSAQKNPTAFYLCASTGRGHRTDTQYFGPGTRLTVL.

CDR3 sequence: CASSQDLGGGGDQPQHF. The CDR3 nucleotides are TGTGCCAGCAGCCAAGATCTAGGGGGGGGAGGGGATCAGCCCCAGCATTTT. The chain has TRBV4-2 and TRBJ1-5; perhaps TRBD1 as D (6 bases). V gave up 0 bases and J gave up 5 bases, with 17 bases separating them. The CDR3 consists of 17 residues. Germline lookup yields CDR1 LGHNA and CDR2 YNFKEQ.

This chain joins TRBV4-3 and TRBJ2-2; 9 nucleotides match TRBD1. The CDR3 contains 18 residues. V trimming: 3 bases; J trimming: 4 bases; junction bases outside the gene matches: 12. CDR1 and CDR2 (germline): LGHNA, YSLEER. The CDR3 reads CASSQSPGTGFVTGELFF. The CDR3 nucleotides read TGCGCCAGCAGCCAGAGTCCCGGGACAGGGTTTGTCACCGGGGAGCTGTTTTTT.

The chain combines TRBV4-2 with TRBJ2-7, with 9 bases fitting TRBD2. The V segment lost 2 bases and the J segment 0 bases; nucleotides outside the gene matches: 5. The CDR3 runs 16 residues. Germline loops: CDR1 LGHNA, CDR2 YNFKEQ. The DNA of the CDR3 is TGTGCCAGCAGCCAACCGAGCGGGGGGAGCTCCTACGAGCAGTACTTC. It yields the protein CASSQPSGGSSYEQYF.

This clone was seen a handful of times. J is TRBJ1-5 and V is TRBV3-1 (or the pseudogene TRBV3-2); TRBD1 matches at 7 bases. The ends lost 4 bases at V and 1 base at J; junction bases unmatched: 4. Looked up from germline, CDR1 is LGHDT and CDR2 is YNNKEL (reference sequence). The CDR3 has 15 residues. For the CDR3, the DNA is TGTGCCAGCAGCCTAGACAGGGCGAGCAATCAGCCCCAGCATTTT. Its translation is CASSLDRASNQPQHF.

The V and J genes are TRBV5-1 and TRBJ2-3; possible D gene TRBD2, 6 bases. The V end lost 4 bases, the J end lost 1 base, and 16 bases lay between the germline ends. The CDR3 is made up of 16 amino acids. Per the germline V gene, CDR1 is SGHRS and CDR2 is YFSETQ. CDR3 nucleotide sequence: TGCGCCAGCAGCATGGTGTGGGGGGTGGGCACAGATACGCAGTATTTT. This translates into CASSMVWGVGTDTQYF.

The V and J genes are TRBV30 and TRBJ1-2; TRBD1 matches at 7 bases. The CDR3 extends over 13 amino acids. Germline CDR1 and CDR2: GTSNPN and SVGIG (reference sequence). J lost 2 bases, V lost 6 bases, and 6 bases had no gene match. The DNA of the CDR3 is TGTGCCTGCCACAAACAGGGGAACTATGGCTACACCTTC. Protein: CACHKQGNYGYTF.